Presented here are 5 T cell receptor beta chains from one specimen sequenced in a study of T-cell memory formation after mild COVID-19. TCRdb ran MiXCR on the 5' RACE reads and lists one entry per CDR3 protein. The sample has under 550,000 distinct CDR3 sequences, over 15% seen once; the top ten hold roughly 12%. The sequencing input was PBMCs or a T cell subset sorted from them (not recorded which). Receptors originate from an adult woman who had mild COVID-19 (a few samples of this study predate the infection). Cell type and time point are not known.

The V call is TRBV3-1, the J call TRBJ2-1; TRBD1 aligns across 8 bases. This CDR3 comprises 16 residues. CDR1 is LGHDT, CDR2 YNNKEL, per germline (reference sequence). The J segment lost 8 bases and the V segment lost 1 base, leaving 10 bases of the junction unmatched. The DNA of the CDR3 is TGTGCCAGCAGCCAAGGCTTCGGGCAGGGGGCAGATGAGCAGTTCTTC. Protein sequence: CASSQGFGQGADEQFF.

V and J are TRBV12-3 or TRBV12-4 and TRBJ2-3; 9 positions agree with TRBD2. The V and J ends lost 7 bases and 2 bases, in that order; junction bases with no gene match: 4. The CDR3 extends over 14 amino acids. The chain's CDR3 is CASTLAGLTDTQYF. The CDR3 nucleotides read TGTGCCAGCACCCTAGCGGGGCTCACAGATACGCAGTATTTT.

The rearrangement links TRBV4-3 to TRBJ2-7; D tentatively reads TRBD1 or TRBD2 (5 bases each). This CDR3 has 14 amino acids. Trimming cost V 0 bases and J 6 bases, with 12 bases left between them. CDR1 and CDR2 from the germline V gene are LGHNA and YSLEER. Here the CDR3 reads CASSQDLRGSEQYF. As DNA, the CDR3 is TGCGCCAGCAGCCAAGACCTGAGGGGATCCGAGCAGTACTTC.

The rearrangement joins TRBV20-1 to TRBJ2-3, with 12 bases matching TRBD1. V lost 6 bases to trimming and J lost 1 base; unmatched junction nucleotides: 5. The CDR3 sequence is 15 residues long. Germline V gene sequence: CDR1 DFQATT, CDR2 SNEGSKA (reference sequence). The CDR3 reads CSATRDRGRTDTQYF. CDR3 bases: TGCAGTGCAACCCGGGACAGGGGGCGCACAGATACGCAGTATTTT.

This chain connects TRBV7-9 to TRBJ2-5, with TRBD1 identical over 9 bases. J was trimmed by 5 bases and V by 8 bases; bases with no gene match: 6. This CDR3 comprises 13 residues. CDR1 is SEHNR and CDR2 is FQNEAQ in the germline V gene (reference sequence). The CDR3 here is CASADRGWETQYF. The DNA of the CDR3 is TGTGCCAGCGCGGACAGGGGATGGGAGACCCAGTACTTC.